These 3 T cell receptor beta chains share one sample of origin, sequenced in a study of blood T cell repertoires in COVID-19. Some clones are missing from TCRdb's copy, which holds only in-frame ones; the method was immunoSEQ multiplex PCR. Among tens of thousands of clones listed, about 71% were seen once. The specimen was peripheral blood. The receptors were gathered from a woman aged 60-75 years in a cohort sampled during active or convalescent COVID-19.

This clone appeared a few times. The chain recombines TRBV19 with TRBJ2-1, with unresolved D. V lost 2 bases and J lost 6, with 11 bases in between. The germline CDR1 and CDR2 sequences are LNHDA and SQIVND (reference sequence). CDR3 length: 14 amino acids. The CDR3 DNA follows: TGTGCCAGTAGTATATCCTACCCAAGCAATGAGCAGTTCTTC. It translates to CASSISYPSNEQFF.

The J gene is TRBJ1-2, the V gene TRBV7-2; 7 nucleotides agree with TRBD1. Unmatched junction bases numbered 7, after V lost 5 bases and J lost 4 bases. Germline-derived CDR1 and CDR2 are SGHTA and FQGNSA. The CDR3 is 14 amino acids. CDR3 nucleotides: TGTGCCAGCAGCCCCACGACAGGGATCTATGGCTACACCTTC. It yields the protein CASSPTTGIYGYTF.

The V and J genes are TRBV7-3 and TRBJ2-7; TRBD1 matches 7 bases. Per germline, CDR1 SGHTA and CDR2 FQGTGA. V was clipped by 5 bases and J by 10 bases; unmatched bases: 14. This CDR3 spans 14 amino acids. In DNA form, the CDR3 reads TGTGCCAGCAGCCCTAGCTCGGACAGGTCACTACAGTACTTC. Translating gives CASSPSSDRSLQYF.